This entry lists 24 T cell receptor beta chains sequenced from one sample in a study of blood T cell repertoires in COVID-19. Profiling relied on immunoSEQ multiplex PCR, and the TCRdb table lists in-frame clones only, not all of them. The table records some 490,000 clones, 80% to 90% of them present only once. Sequenced: PBMCs or T cells enriched from blood (not recorded which). The receptors were sampled from a woman in her fifties or sixties who had recovered from COVID-19.

The chain couples TRBV7-9 to TRBJ1-2; 8 bases fit TRBD1. The length of the CDR3 is 15 residues. The J segment lost 3 bases and the V segment lost 2 bases, leaving 5 bases of the junction unmatched. Germline lookup yields CDR1 SEHNR and CDR2 FQNEAQ (reference sequence). CDR3 loop: CASSLTRTGYYGYTF. CDR3 coding DNA: TGTGCCAGCAGCTTAACCAGGACAGGGTACTATGGCTACACCTTC. The full variable domain, rest sourced from reference TRBV7-9 and TRBJ1-2, is DTGVSQNPRHKITKRGQNVTFRCDPISEHNRLYWYRQTLGQGPEFLTYFQNEAQLEKSRLLSDRFSAERPKGSFSTLEIQRTEQGDSAMYLCASSLTRTGYYGYTFGSGTRLTVV.

This chain uses TRBV24-1 with TRBJ1-5; D unresolved. CDR1 KGHDR and CDR2 SFDVKD come from the germline V gene. CDR3 length equals 13 residues. V dropped 1 base and J dropped 7 bases, with 7 bases sitting between them. The CDR3 loop reads CATSDLDYQPQHF. For the CDR3, the DNA is TGTGCCACCAGTGATTTAGACTACCAGCCCCAGCATTTT.

The rearrangement uses TRBV30 and TRBJ1-3; 11 nucleotides match TRBD1. This CDR3 is 16 amino acids long. Germline V gives CDR1 GTSNPN, CDR2 SVGIG (reference sequence). V was clipped by 2 bases and J by 0 bases; unmatched bases: 3. The CDR3 sequence: CAWSSGQGASGNTIYF. DNA for the CDR3: TGTGCCTGGAGTTCTGGACAGGGGGCCTCTGGAAACACCATATATTTT. Full variable domain (outside the CDR3, taken from reference TRBV30 and TRBJ1-3): SQTIHQWPATLVQPVGSPLSLECTVEGTSNPNLYWYRQAAGRGLQLLFYSVGIGQISSEVPQNLSASRPQDRQFILSSKKLLLSDSGFYLCAWSSGQGASGNTIYFGEGSWLTVV.

The chain is built from TRBV15 and TRBJ2-1; 7 bases align to TRBD2. The ends lost 8 bases at V and 4 bases at J; junction bases unmatched: 5. Germline values: CDR1 LNHNV, CDR2 YYDKDF (reference sequence). This CDR3 is 13 amino acids long. CDR3 residues: CATWTRLYNEQFF. In nucleotides, the CDR3 is TGTGCCACCTGGACTAGGTTATACAATGAGCAGTTCTTC.

The J gene is TRBJ1-5, the V gene TRBV11-2; tentatively, D is TRBD1 (5 bases). CDR3 size: 17 residues. Germline V gene sequence: CDR1 SGHAT, CDR2 FQNNGV. Trimming cost V 1 base and J 5 bases, with 18 bases left between them. The DNA of the CDR3 is TGTGCCAGCAGCTTAGGTAGGGGATGGGGATCTGATCAGCCCCAGCATTTT. Its translation: CASSLGRGWGSDQPQHF.

In this sample, this clone turned up once. CDR3 loop: CASGNSVRNEQFF. CDR3 bases: TGTGCCAGCGGCAATAGCGTGAGGAATGAGCAGTTCTTC. V and J are TRBV12-3 or TRBV12-4 and TRBJ2-1; tentative D call: TRBD2 (5 bases). The germline V and J ends were trimmed by 8 bases and 7 bases, with 15 bases remaining between them. The CDR3 has 13 amino acids.

The rearrangement joins TRBV7-2 to TRBJ1-2; TRBD1 might be the D (5 bases). The CDR3 covers 15 residues. Germline V gives CDR1 SGHTA, CDR2 FQGNSA. The germline V and J ends were trimmed by 2 bases and 3 bases, with 13 bases remaining between them. Here the CDR3 DNA reads TGTGCCAGCAGCTTATTGGGGCAGGGCGACTATGGCTACACCTTC. Its protein product is CASSLLGQGDYGYTF.

The chain recombines TRBV10-3 with TRBJ1-2, with D hard to call. From germline, CDR1 is ENHRY and CDR2 SYGVKD. The CDR3 spans 14 residues. The V and J ends lost 6 bases and 3 bases respectively, with 14 bases between them. Written as DNA, the CDR3 is TGTGCCATCAGGGGGTCGGTCGGGGACTATGGCTACACCTTC. It specifies CAIRGSVGDYGYTF.

With respect to this clone: This CDR3 is also generated by other DNA sequences in the sample. The chain couples TRBV15 to TRBJ1-3; D is ambiguous. Trimming removed 3 bases from V and 2 bases from J, with 11 bases in between. The V gene's germline CDR1 is LNHNV and CDR2 YYDKDF (reference sequence). This CDR3 comprises 15 residues. Written as DNA, the CDR3 is TGTGCCACCAGCAGGGAGGGAAGGGCTGGAAACACCATATATTTT. Protein product: CATSREGRAGNTIYF.

V is TRBV7-9 and J is TRBJ1-4; D gene uncertain. The CDR3 runs to 14 residues. Germline-derived CDR1 and CDR2 are SEHNR and FQNEAQ (reference sequence). The V and J ends lost 5 bases and 3 bases respectively, with 10 bases between them. DNA of the CDR3: TGTGCCAGCAGCGAGCGACGGTCTAATGAAAAACTGTTTTTT. It yields the protein CASSERRSNEKLFF.

V gene TRBV19 combines with J gene TRBJ1-5; weak D call: TRBD1 (5 bases). CDR3 size: 15 residues. CDR1 is LNHDA, CDR2 SQIVND, per germline (reference sequence). The V end was cut by 1 base, the J end by 2 bases, with 9 bases between. In DNA form, the CDR3 reads TGTGCCAGTAGTATAGCGGCGGGGGGCAATCAGCCCCAGCATTTT. Amino acid sequence: CASSIAAGGNQPQHF. The variable domain in full, with the rest retrieved from reference TRBV19 and TRBJ1-5, is DGGITQSPKYLFRKEGQNVTLSCEQNLNHDAMYWYRQDPGQGLRLIYYSQIVNDFQKGDIAEGYSVSREKKESFPLTVTSAQKNPTAFYLCASSIAAGGNQPQHFGDGTRLSIL.

This chain connects TRBV25-1 to TRBJ2-2; D is possibly TRBD2 (6 bases). The CDR3 spans 13 residues. CDR1 is MGHDK and CDR2 is SYGVNS in the germline V gene. Between the trimmed V and J ends, which lost 7 bases and 6 bases, there was a span of 12 bases. DNA for the CDR3: TGTGCCAGCATCGGCTGGGGGGCCGGGGAGCTGTTTTTT. This translates into CASIGWGAGELFF.

V is TRBV4-1 and J is TRBJ2-2; 9 bases are a match to TRBD1. The trim removed 3 bases at V and 3 bases at J, leaving 2 bases unmatched. The CDR3 extends over 15 amino acids. Germline V gene sequence: CDR1 MGHRA, CDR2 YSYEKL. As DNA, the CDR3 is TGCGCCAGCAGCCACGGGGACAGGGACACCGGGGAGCTGTTTTTT. Amino acids: CASSHGDRDTGELFF.

The V call is TRBV25-1, the J call TRBJ1-5, with a weak D call TRBD1 (5 bases). V lost 1 base and J 11 bases, leaving 12 bases between the germline ends. CDR1 MGHDK and CDR2 SYGVNS come from the germline V gene. The CDR3 length is 13 residues. CDR3 amino acids: CASSESGGGAQHF. The DNA for the CDR3 is TGTGCCAGCAGTGAATCAGGAGGAGGGGCCCAGCATTTT.

CDR3 in amino acids: CASSPRDNYEQYF. CDR3 coding DNA: TGTGCCAGCAGCCCCCGGGACAACTACGAGCAGTACTTC. The chain combines TRBV11-3 with TRBJ2-7, with a tentative D call TRBD1 (6 bases). CDR3 length: 13 residues. CDR1 and CDR2 from the germline V gene are SGHNT and YENEEA. The V end lost 5 bases, the J end lost 3 bases, and 11 bases lay between the germline ends. Together with reference TRBV11-3 and TRBJ2-7, the CDR3 gives the full variable domain: EAGVVQSPRYKIIEKKQPVAFWCNPISGHNTLYWYLQNLGQGPELLIRYENEEAVDDSQLPKDRFSAERLKGVDSTLKIQPAELGDSAVYLCASSPRDNYEQYFGPGTRLTVT.

The V and J genes are TRBV5-1 and TRBJ2-3; 9 positions match TRBD1. The CDR3 loop spans 15 amino acids. Germline trimming cut 4 bases from V and 6 bases from J; bases unmatched to any gene: 9. Looked up from germline, CDR1 is SGHRS and CDR2 is YFSETQ. The CDR3 nucleotides are TGCGCCAGCAGCGGATATACAGGGGGCGCCGATACGCAGTATTTT. Translated, it gives CASSGYTGGADTQYF.

The rearrangement joins TRBV14 to TRBJ1-3, with 10 positions matching TRBD1. Germline V CDR1 and CDR2: SGHDN, FVKESK. Unmatched junction bases numbered 2, after V lost 4 bases and J lost 2 bases. The CDR3 totals 15 residues. CDR3 amino acids: CASSRDRGPGNTIYF. In nucleotides, the CDR3 is TGTGCCAGCAGCCGTGACAGGGGGCCTGGAAACACCATATATTTT.

The rearrangement links TRBV18 to TRBJ2-1; possibly TRBD1 for D (6 bases). This CDR3 has 16 residues. CDR1 and CDR2 from the germline V gene are KGHSH and LQKENI. The ends were cut back, 1 base at V and 2 bases at J, with 12 bases in the middle. CDR3 region: CASSPQQGQPYNEQFF. In DNA, the CDR3 is TGTGCCAGCTCACCACAACAGGGACAACCCTACAATGAGCAGTTCTTC. Supplemented by reference TRBV18 and TRBJ2-1, the full variable domain reads NAGVMQNPRHLVRRRGQEARLRCSPMKGHSHVYWYRQLPEEGLKFMVYLQKENIIDESGMPKERFSAEFPKEGPSILRIQQVVRGDSAAYFCASSPQQGQPYNEQFFGPGTRLTVL.

This chain uses TRBV3-1 (or the pseudogene TRBV3-2) with TRBJ2-3; TRBD2 aligns across 14 bases. Germline trimming cut 2 bases from V and 5 bases from J; bases unmatched to any gene: 9. This CDR3 is 18 amino acids long. CDR1 is LGHDT and CDR2 is YNNKEL in the germline V gene (reference sequence). CDR3 bases: TGTGCCAGCAGCCAATTTCTCCCGGGACTAGCGGGGGTAGATACGCAGTATTTT. Translating it yields CASSQFLPGLAGVDTQYF.

This clone was seen once. CDR3 nucleotide sequence: TGTGCCAGCAGTGCAGCGGACAGGGAATTTGCCATCGGTCAGCCCCAGCATTTT. This gives the protein CASSAADREFAIGQPQHF. The chain employs TRBV2 and TRBJ1-5; TRBD1 matches at 8 bases. This CDR3 contains 18 residues. V lost 4 bases, J lost 6 bases, and 17 bases stayed unmatched. CDR1 is SNHLY, CDR2 FYNNEI, per germline.

V is TRBV18 and J is TRBJ2-7, with unresolved D. V was trimmed by 0 bases and J by 5 bases, leaving 11 bases between them. This CDR3 is built from 14 residues. From germline, CDR1 is KGHSH and CDR2 LQKENI. The CDR3 reads CASSPPSGLNEQYF. The CDR3 DNA is TGTGCCAGCTCACCACCGTCAGGCCTGAACGAGCAGTACTTC.

This sequence joins TRBV27 and TRBJ1-2, with D possibly being TRBD1 (6 bases). The CDR3 is made up of 13 amino acids. The V gene's germline CDR1 is MNHEY and CDR2 SMNVEV (reference sequence). With 6 bases removed from V and 2 bases from J, the gap between germline ends came to 10 bases. CDR3 sequence reads: CASRNDRNYGYTF. The CDR3 nucleotides are TGTGCCAGCAGGAACGACAGGAACTATGGCTACACCTTC.

This chain connects TRBV27 to TRBJ1-4, with D tentatively TRBD1 (5 bases). The CDR3 runs to 14 residues. The germline V gene encodes CDR1 MNHEY and CDR2 SMNVEV (reference sequence). V lost 5 bases to trimming and J lost 5 bases, with 12 bases between them. CDR3 amino acids: CASSSRVGNEKLFF. CDR3 coding DNA: TGTGCCAGCAGTAGCAGGGTGGGGAATGAAAAACTGTTTTTT. The whole variable domain, remainder taken from reference TRBV27 and TRBJ1-4, is EAQVTQNPRYLITVTGKKLTVTCSQNMNHEYMSWYRQDPGLGLRQIYYSMNVEVTDKGDVPEGYKVSRKEKRNFPLILESPSPNQTSLYFCASSSRVGNEKLFFGSGTQLSVL.

This chain joins TRBV14 and TRBJ2-1; 9 bases fit TRBD2. The junction had 5 bases not matched to a gene; V was cut back by 4 bases and J by 4 bases. CDR1 is SGHDN, CDR2 FVKESK, per germline. The CDR3 contains 15 residues. CDR3 amino acids: CASSPTSGLYNEQFF. CDR3 nucleotides: TGTGCCAGCAGCCCGACTAGCGGACTTTACAATGAGCAGTTCTTC.